These 32 T cell receptor beta chains share one sample of origin, sequenced in a study of blood T cell repertoires in COVID-19. Libraries were prepared by immunoSEQ multiplex PCR; TCRdb keeps only in-frame clonotypes and omits some of them. The profile shows about 83,000 clones, roughly 88% of them singletons. The source material was peripheral blood. The receptors were gathered from a man aged 45-65 years with active COVID-19.

This chain links TRBV7-3 with TRBJ1-2, with D perhaps TRBD1 (6 bases). This CDR3 is built from 13 residues. The V gene lost 3 bases and the J gene lost 6 bases, with 11 bases spanning the gap. The germline gives CDR1 SGHTA, CDR2 FQGTGA. The CDR3 DNA reads TGTGCCAGCAGCTTGACAGGAGTACATGGCTACACCTTC. It translates to CASSLTGVHGYTF.

This chain's CDR3 is CASSLDRASGGFTDTQYF. The DNA of the CDR3 is TGTGCCAGCAGCTTAGACCGCGCTAGCGGGGGGTTCACAGATACGCAGTATTTT. This chain uses TRBV7-2 with TRBJ2-3, with 11 bases that match TRBD2. V dropped 1 base and J dropped 2; count of bases not matched to a gene: 8. From germline, CDR1 is SGHTA and CDR2 FQGNSA. The CDR3 runs to 18 residues.

V usage is TRBV3-1 (or the pseudogene TRBV3-2) and J usage is TRBJ2-2; 11 bases match TRBD2. V shed 4 bases and J 4 bases; nucleotides not matched to a gene: 14. The CDR3 loop spans 19 amino acids. Germline V gene data show CDR1 as LGHDT and CDR2 as YNNKEL (reference sequence). CDR3 DNA: TGTGCCAGCAGCCCCCTAGGGGGTAGCGGGGGGGCGAGCACCGGGGAGCTGTTTTTT. Translated, it gives CASSPLGGSGGASTGELFF.

The chain combines TRBV2 with TRBJ1-1; D not resolved. Germline V gene data show CDR1 as SNHLY and CDR2 as FYNNEI. The CDR3 is 11 residues long. V was cut by 11 bases and J by 1 base, with 8 bases left in between. The CDR3 loop reads CAGQENTEAFF. The CDR3 coding sequence is TGTGCCGGCCAGGAGAACACTGAAGCTTTCTTT.

The CDR3 spells CATSRGGTGHNEQYF. The DNA for the CDR3 is TGTGCCACCAGCAGGGGGGGGACAGGGCACAACGAGCAGTACTTC. This chain uses TRBV15 with TRBJ2-7; 9 nucleotides line up with TRBD1. Germline V gene data show CDR1 as LNHNV and CDR2 as YYDKDF (reference sequence). J gave up 5 bases and V 3 bases, and 8 bases lay outside the gene matches. The CDR3 loop spans 15 amino acids.

The chain couples TRBV4-3 to TRBJ2-3, with D possibly TRBD1 on 6 matching bases. Trimming shortened V by 5 bases and J by 3 bases, and 9 bases separated the two germline ends. The germline CDR1 and CDR2 sequences are LGHNA and YSLEER. The CDR3 sequence is 13 residues long. CDR3 amino acids: CASSIQGTDTQYF. The CDR3 DNA is TGCGCCAGCAGCATCCAGGGGACAGATACGCAGTATTTT.

The chain carries TRBV19 and TRBJ1-4, with 9 nucleotides matching TRBD1. CDR3 length equals 16 residues. The germline gives CDR1 LNHDA, CDR2 SQIVND (reference sequence). Trimming removed 5 bases from V and 2 bases from J; junction bases left unmatched: 6. The CDR3 loop is CASSFPGQGTNEKLFF. CDR3 nucleotides: TGTGCCAGTAGTTTCCCGGGACAGGGCACTAATGAAAAACTGTTTTTT.

This rearrangement joins TRBV19 to TRBJ2-6; a weak D match, TRBD2 (5 bases). This CDR3 has 14 residues. The V gene lost 7 bases and the J gene lost 8 bases, with 15 bases spanning the gap. Germline V gives CDR1 LNHDA, CDR2 SQIVND (reference sequence). This chain's CDR3 is CASTEEGGPNVLTF. Here the CDR3 DNA reads TGTGCCAGTACCGAAGAAGGAGGCCCCAACGTCCTGACTTTC.

V and J are TRBV4-1 and TRBJ2-3; TRBD2 matches at 10 bases. The CDR3 is 15 residues long. Looked up from germline, CDR1 is MGHRA and CDR2 is YSYEKL. With 3 bases clipped from V and 6 bases from J, the junction kept 6 bases outside the gene matches. CDR3 residues: CASSQGTSAFDTQYF. The CDR3 DNA reads as TGCGCCAGCAGCCAGGGGACTAGCGCATTTGATACGCAGTATTTT.

The chain combines TRBV2 with TRBJ2-1; 11 positions agree with TRBD2. Germline-derived CDR1 and CDR2 are SNHLY and FYNNEI. The J segment lost 6 bases and the V segment lost 11 bases, leaving 6 bases of the junction unmatched. The CDR3 is made up of 13 amino acids. As DNA, the CDR3 is TGTGCCGGGGCCGGACTAGCGGGCAATGAGCAGTTCTTC. This codes for CAGAGLAGNEQFF.

DNA for the CDR3: TGTGCCAGCAGTTACGGGCGACAGGTGAGCTCCTACGAGCAGTACTTC. This codes for CASSYGRQVSSYEQYF. This chain joins TRBV6-5 and TRBJ2-7, with a tentative D call TRBD1 (6 bases). Germline CDR1 is MNHEY and CDR2 is SVGAGI. CDR3 length equals 16 residues. With 2 bases removed from V and 0 bases from J, the gap between germline ends came to 14 bases.

This chain links TRBV7-8 with TRBJ1-2; D perhaps matches TRBD1 (5 bases). Trimming removed 7 bases from V and 3 bases from J, with 21 bases in between. The CDR3 spans 16 residues. Germline CDR1 is SGHVS and CDR2 is FQNEAQ. CDR3 DNA: TGTGCCAGCACTCGCATCCGGGGGATTCAGGACTATGGCTACACCTTC. Protein sequence: CASTRIRGIQDYGYTF.

The genes are TRBV9 and TRBJ2-2; D possibly corresponds to TRBD2 (5 bases). The V end lost 0 bases, the J end lost 2 bases, and 11 bases lay between the germline ends. The germline CDR1 and CDR2 sequences are SGDLS and YYNGEE. The CDR3 loop spans 16 amino acids. The CDR3 nucleotides are TGTGCCAGCAGCGTAGTTGGAGGCTCCAACACCGGGGAGCTGTTTTTT. Translating gives CASSVVGGSNTGELFF. The variable domain in full, with the rest retrieved from reference TRBV9 and TRBJ2-2, is DSGVTQTPKHLITATGQRVTLRCSPRSGDLSVYWYQQSLDQGLQFLIQYYNGEERAKGNILERFSAQQFPDLHSELNLSSLELGDSALYFCASSVVGGSNTGELFFGEGSRLTVL.

The rearrangement joins TRBV6-5 to TRBJ2-7; unclear D gene. CDR1 and CDR2 (germline): MNHEY, SVGAGI. The CDR3 runs to 14 residues. Deletions cut 5 bases from V and 1 base from J, with 12 bases between. CDR3 sequence: CASSPLTVSYEQYF. CDR3 nucleotide sequence: TGTGCCAGCAGTCCGCTTACAGTTTCCTACGAGCAGTACTTC.

This clone has only one observation. The J gene is TRBJ1-1, the V gene TRBV24-1, with D uncertain. With 2 bases removed from V and 8 bases from J, the gap between germline ends came to 8 bases. CDR3 length: 12 residues. Germline values: CDR1 KGHDR, CDR2 SFDVKD. CDR3 amino acids: CATSDSPGEAFF. DNA of the CDR3: TGTGCCACCAGTGATTCACCCGGGGAAGCTTTCTTT.

The rearrangement links TRBV5-4 to TRBJ2-1, with 10 bases lining up with TRBD1. The length of the CDR3 is 16 residues. Germline V gives CDR1 SGHNT, CDR2 YYREEE (reference sequence). J gave up 2 bases and V 3 bases, and 5 bases lay outside the gene matches. The CDR3 sequence is CASSSGGTGAYNEQFF. The CDR3 region has the DNA TGTGCCAGCAGCTCCGGGGGGACAGGGGCCTACAATGAGCAGTTCTTC.

This clone appeared once. The V gene is TRBV5-1, the J gene TRBJ2-5; 7 positions agree with TRBD1. The CDR3 is made up of 15 amino acids. Germline V gives CDR1 SGHRS, CDR2 YFSETQ. J gave up 4 bases and V 4 bases, and 10 bases lay outside the gene matches. The chain's CDR3 is CASSAGTALGETQYF. CDR3 nucleotides: TGCGCCAGCAGCGCTGGGACAGCCCTCGGAGAGACCCAGTACTTC.

This clone appeared once. The rearrangement joins TRBV28 to TRBJ1-4, with a possible D match to TRBD1 (6 bases). V was pared by 6 bases and J by 6 bases, with 17 bases between. This CDR3 has 15 amino acids. Germline V gene lookup returns CDR1 MDHEN and CDR2 SYDVKM. CDR3 DNA sequence: TGTGCCAGCAGAGGTAGACAGGTCGGAGATGAAAAACTGTTTTTT. Translating it yields CASRGRQVGDEKLFF.

This chain links TRBV7-2 with TRBJ2-1, with 9 positions matching TRBD2. This CDR3 region has 15 residues. Trimming removed 7 bases from V and 4 bases from J; junction bases left unmatched: 8. Germline V gene sequence: CDR1 SGHTA, CDR2 FQGNSA. For the CDR3, the DNA is TGTGCCAGCACCGTTTTGCGGGGGGGGTACAATGAGCAGTTCTTC. Protein sequence: CASTVLRGGYNEQFF.

This clone is a singleton in its sample. The V call is TRBV7-2, the J call TRBJ2-1, with 8 positions matching TRBD2. This CDR3 has 14 amino acids. The germline gives CDR1 SGHTA, CDR2 FQGNSA. V gave up 5 bases and J gave up 9 bases; unmatched junction bases: 9. The CDR3 bases are TGTGCCAGCAGCCCGGGACTAGGGGTCGGTGAGCAGTTCTTC. Its protein is CASSPGLGVGEQFF.

This sequence joins TRBV27 and TRBJ2-7; 11 nucleotides match TRBD2. Trimming at V came to 4 bases and at J to 0 bases, leaving 2 bases not matched to a gene. CDR3 size: 15 residues. CDR1 MNHEY and CDR2 SMNVEV come from the germline V gene (reference sequence). The CDR3 sequence: CASSSGTSGSYEQYF. The CDR3 coding sequence is TGTGCCAGCAGTTCCGGGACTAGCGGCTCCTACGAGCAGTACTTC.

The V and J genes are TRBV7-2 and TRBJ2-3; 13 nucleotides align to TRBD2. Germline values: CDR1 SGHTA, CDR2 FQGNSA. The trim removed 3 bases at V and 4 bases at J, leaving 4 bases unmatched. The CDR3 is 16 amino acids. The CDR3 DNA follows: TGTGCCAGCAGCTTCGGACTAGCGGGGGCGGCAGATACGCAGTATTTT. This codes for CASSFGLAGAADTQYF. Full variable domain (rest looked up from reference TRBV7-2 and TRBJ2-3): GAGVSQSPSNKVTEKGKDVELRCDPISGHTALYWYRQSLGQGLEFLIYFQGNSAPDKSGLPSDRFSAERTGGSVSTLTIQRTQQEDSAVYLCASSFGLAGAADTQYFGPGTRLTVL.

The chain combines TRBV5-4 with TRBJ2-1, with TRBD1 matching over 9 bases. Trimming removed 4 bases from V and 4 bases from J; junction bases left unmatched: 15. Germline V lookup: CDR1 SGHNT, CDR2 YYREEE (reference sequence). The CDR3 spans 18 residues. The CDR3 DNA reads as TGTGCCAGCAGCCCCTCCGGGACAGGGCCCAAGACTTACAATGAGCAGTTCTTC. As protein: CASSPSGTGPKTYNEQFF.

In DNA, the CDR3 is TGCGCCAGCAGCCAAGACCTCCCAAGAGTAGCCAAAAACATTCAGTACTTC. Translating it yields CASSQDLPRVAKNIQYF. V is TRBV4-3 and J is TRBJ2-4; D gene ambiguous. V gave up 0 bases and J gave up 0 bases, with 12 bases separating them. This CDR3 has 17 residues. Germline lookup yields CDR1 LGHNA and CDR2 YSLEER.

J is TRBJ1-1 and V is TRBV27, with 10 bases matching TRBD1. With 3 bases clipped from V and 4 bases from J, the junction kept 2 bases outside the gene matches. This CDR3 has 14 residues. The V gene's germline CDR1 is MNHEY and CDR2 SMNVEV (reference sequence). The CDR3 reads CASSFRTGGTEAFF. The CDR3, as DNA: TGTGCCAGCAGTTTCAGGACAGGGGGCACTGAAGCTTTCTTT.

This clone has a single count. The V call is TRBV18, the J call TRBJ2-2, with D possibly being TRBD1 (5 bases). The V end was cut by 5 bases, the J end by 1 base, with 11 bases between. Germline V lookup: CDR1 KGHSH, CDR2 LQKENI. The CDR3 covers 15 residues. The CDR3 bases are TGTGCCAGCTCAACGAGACAGTTGAACACCGGGGAGCTGTTTTTT. This gives the protein CASSTRQLNTGELFF.

The J gene is TRBJ2-6, the V gene TRBV5-4; TRBD1 is a possible D gene (6 bases). Germline assignment: CDR1 SGHNT and CDR2 YYREEE (reference sequence). CDR3 length equals 15 residues. V dropped 4 bases and J dropped 0 bases, with 8 bases sitting between them. CDR3 in amino acids: CASSRQVSGANVLTF. For the CDR3, the DNA is TGTGCCAGCAGCCGACAGGTCTCTGGGGCCAACGTCCTGACTTTC.

The chain links TRBV7-9 to TRBJ1-2; a weak D match, TRBD1 (5 bases). This CDR3 contains 17 residues. Germline CDR1 is SEHNR and CDR2 is FQNEAQ (reference sequence). With 0 bases removed from V and 7 bases from J, the gap between germline ends came to 21 bases. DNA of the CDR3: TGTGCCAGCAGCTTAGCGCCCTTTATCAGGGTCGGCGGTGGCTACACCTTC. Protein product: CASSLAPFIRVGGGYTF. Filled out from reference TRBV7-9 and TRBJ1-2, the complete variable domain reads DTGVSQNPRHKITKRGQNVTFRCDPISEHNRLYWYRQTLGQGPEFLTYFQNEAQLEKSRLLSDRFSAERPKGSFSTLEIQRTEQGDSAMYLCASSLAPFIRVGGGYTFGSGTRLTVV.

The count of this clone is one. J is TRBJ2-7 and V is TRBV9, with D perhaps TRBD2 (5 bases). The CDR3 has 15 residues. Germline V CDR1 and CDR2: SGDLS, YYNGEE. Deletions cut 4 bases from V and 2 bases from J, with 16 bases between. CDR3 bases: TGTGCCAGCAGCCCTCCCGCGGGTTCTGCCTACGAGCAGTACTTC. As protein: CASSPPAGSAYEQYF.

This chain connects TRBV6-5 to TRBJ1-6; D may be TRBD1 (5 bases). Trimming pared 0 bases from V and 5 bases from J, leaving 11 bases between. This CDR3 comprises 16 residues. Germline lookup yields CDR1 MNHEY and CDR2 SVGAGI. The CDR3 nucleotides read TGTGCCAGCAGTTACTCTGGGCAGGGAAATAATTCACCCCTCCACTTT. Residues: CASSYSGQGNNSPLHF.

This sequence joins TRBV4-1 and TRBJ2-1, with TRBD2 matching 15 bases. Germline lookup yields CDR1 MGHRA and CDR2 YSYEKL. Germline trimming cut 3 bases from V and 7 bases from J; bases unmatched to any gene: 1. The CDR3 is made up of 15 amino acids. In DNA form, the CDR3 reads TGCGCCAGCAGCCAGGGACTAGCGGGAGGTAATGAGCAGTTCTTC. Encoded protein: CASSQGLAGGNEQFF.

This rearrangement joins TRBV27 to TRBJ2-5; weak D call: TRBD2 (5 bases). The CDR3 has 14 residues. Germline loops: CDR1 MNHEY, CDR2 SMNVEV (reference sequence). V lost 6 bases, J lost 2 bases, and 13 bases lay in between. In DNA form, the CDR3 reads TGTGCCAGCAGCCCCTCTCGGGGTCAAGAGACCCAGTACTTC. Its protein product is CASSPSRGQETQYF.